This T cell receptor (beta chain) emerged from a study of T cell changes during pregnancy in multiple sclerosis. Assay used: immunoSEQ multiplex PCR; TCRdb lists only in-frame clones, some missing. This sample has about 60,000 clones, with 85% to 95% found just once. This TCR was sampled from a female donor with multiple sclerosis, enrolled in a pregnancy study. Sequences were derived from peripheral blood, sampled in the first trimester of pregnancy.

In DNA form, the CDR3 reads TGTGCCAGCAGTGAGGACCCGGCGGGGATTCAGTACTTC. Its protein product is CASSEDPAGIQYF. The chain links TRBV2 to TRBJ2-4; weak D call: TRBD2 (6 bases). Trimming left V 3 bases short and J 10 bases short, with 13 bases between. The germline gives CDR1 SNHLY, CDR2 FYNNEI. This CDR3 has 13 amino acids. The whole variable domain, filled in from reference TRBV2 and TRBJ2-4, reads EPEVTQTPSHQVTQMGQEVILRCVPISNHLYFYWYRQILGQKVEFLVSFYNNEISEKSEIFDDQFSVERPDGSNFTLKIRSTKLEDSAMYFCASSEDPAGIQYFGAGTRLSVL.